The clone carrying this T cell receptor beta chain came up a few times. The antigen is unknown. 5'RACE template switching added a universal primer site and UMIs to TCR cDNA. MiXCR was run by TCRdb on the 5' RACE reads, yielding one entry per CDR3 protein. The data contain hundreds of thousands of distinct CDR3 sequences, approximately 10% of them singletons. The data were obtained in a study of T cells after yellow fever vaccination. Study conclusions and caveats: The presence of abundant clonotypes contaminating from the bulk population was possible in FACS-sorted repertoires. CD4 and CD8 compartments shared a small share of clonotypes. Peaking on day 5 versus 15, the secondary response was faster but weaker.

Germline lookup yields CDR1 SGHTA and CDR2 FQGTGA. The CDR3 covers 13 residues. The V gene lost 5 bases and the J gene lost 6 bases, with 11 bases spanning the gap. Sequences were derived from PBMCs, sampled on the day of the first yellow fever vaccination. The source is a man aged 18 to 30 who received the YFV17D yellow fever vaccine. The chain links TRBV7-3 to TRBJ2-1; D is undetermined. The CDR3 loop reads CASSPTAFNEQFF. The CDR3, as DNA: TGTGCCAGCAGCCCGACCGCTTTCAATGAGCAGTTCTTC.